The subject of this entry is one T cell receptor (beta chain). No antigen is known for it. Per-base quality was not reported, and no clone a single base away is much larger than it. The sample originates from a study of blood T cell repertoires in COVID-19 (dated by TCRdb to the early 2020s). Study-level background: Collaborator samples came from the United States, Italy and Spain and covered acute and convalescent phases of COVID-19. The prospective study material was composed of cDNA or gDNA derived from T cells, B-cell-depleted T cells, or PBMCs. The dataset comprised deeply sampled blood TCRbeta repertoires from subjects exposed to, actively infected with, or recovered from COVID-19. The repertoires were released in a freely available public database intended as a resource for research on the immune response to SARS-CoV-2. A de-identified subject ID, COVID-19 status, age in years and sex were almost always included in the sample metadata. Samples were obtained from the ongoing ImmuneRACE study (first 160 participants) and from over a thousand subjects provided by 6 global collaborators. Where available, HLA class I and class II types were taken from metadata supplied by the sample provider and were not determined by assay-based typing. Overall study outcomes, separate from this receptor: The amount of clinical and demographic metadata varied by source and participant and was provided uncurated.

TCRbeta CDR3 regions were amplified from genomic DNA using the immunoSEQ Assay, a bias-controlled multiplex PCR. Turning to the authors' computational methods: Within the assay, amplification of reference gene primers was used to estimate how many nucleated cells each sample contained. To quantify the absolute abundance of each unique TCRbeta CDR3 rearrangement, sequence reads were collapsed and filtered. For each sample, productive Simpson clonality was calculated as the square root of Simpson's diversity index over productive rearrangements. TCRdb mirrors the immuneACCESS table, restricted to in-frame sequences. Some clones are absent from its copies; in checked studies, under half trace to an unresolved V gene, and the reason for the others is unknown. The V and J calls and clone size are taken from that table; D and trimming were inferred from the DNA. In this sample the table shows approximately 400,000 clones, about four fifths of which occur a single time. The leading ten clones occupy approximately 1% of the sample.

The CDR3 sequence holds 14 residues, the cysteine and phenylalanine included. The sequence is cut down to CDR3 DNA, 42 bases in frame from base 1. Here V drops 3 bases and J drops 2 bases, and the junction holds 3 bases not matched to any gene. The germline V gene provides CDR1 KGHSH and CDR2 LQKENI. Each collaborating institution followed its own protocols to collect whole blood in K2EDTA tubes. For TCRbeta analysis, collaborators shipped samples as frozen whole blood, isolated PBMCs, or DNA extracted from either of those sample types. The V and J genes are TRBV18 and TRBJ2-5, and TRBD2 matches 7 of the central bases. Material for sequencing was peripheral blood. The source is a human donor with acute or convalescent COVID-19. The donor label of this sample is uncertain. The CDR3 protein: CASSPNSGQETQYF. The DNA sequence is TGTGCCAGCTCACCCAATAGCGGGCAAGAGACCCAGTACTTC.